The 20 T cell receptor beta chains presented below share a single source sample, sequenced in a study of T-cell memory formation after mild COVID-19. Via MiXCR, TCRdb re-called the 5' RACE reads, giving one row per CDR3 protein. The sample consists of hundreds of thousands of distinct CDR3 sequences, approximately 15% of them appearing once. The sample was PBMCs or a T cell subset sorted from them (not recorded which). The receptors were sampled from a man between 18 and 35 years old who had mild COVID-19 (a few samples of this study predate the infection). Cell type and time point are not known.

This clonotype was detected a few times. The J gene is TRBJ1-6, the V gene TRBV7-8; 7 positions match TRBD1. Germline CDR1 reads SGHVS; CDR2 reads FQNEAQ. V was pared by 5 bases and J by 4 bases, with 2 bases of the junction left unmatched. This CDR3 region has 14 residues. CDR3 region: CASSLTGYNSPLHF. The DNA for the CDR3 is TGTGCCAGCAGCCTGACAGGGTATAATTCACCCCTCCACTTT.

V is TRBV16 and J is TRBJ1-4; D unclear. V lost 4 bases, J lost 1 base, and 7 bases lay in between. The CDR3 runs 14 residues. Germline V gives CDR1 KGHSY, CDR2 FQNENV. CDR3 bases: TGTGCCAGCAGCCCATTCAGAACTAATGAAAAACTGTTTTTT. This codes for CASSPFRTNEKLFF.

This clonotype was seen only a few times. The chain couples TRBV24-1 to TRBJ2-1; TRBD1 might be the D (6 bases). The CDR3 is 15 residues long. CDR1 is KGHDR, CDR2 SFDVKD, per germline. Trimming took 5 bases from V and 5 from J, leaving 15 bases between them. In nucleotides, the CDR3 is TGTGCCACCAGTGCCGCAGGGGTGGGTGACAATGAGCAGTTCTTC. This translates into CATSAAGVGDNEQFF.

This clonotype has more than one count but fewer than ten. V and J are TRBV9 and TRBJ2-3; D gene uncertain. The CDR3 sequence is 14 residues long. V lost 2 bases and J 0 bases, leaving 7 bases between the germline ends. Per germline, CDR1 SGDLS and CDR2 YYNGEE. CDR3 sequence reads: CASSVGLSTDTQYF. As DNA, the CDR3 is TGTGCCAGCAGCGTTGGGCTGAGCACAGATACGCAGTATTTT.

CDR3 amino acids: CASRGPGAIQETQYF. The CDR3 nucleotides read TGTGCCAGTAGAGGACCGGGAGCGATCCAAGAGACCCAGTACTTC. The J gene is TRBJ2-5, the V gene TRBV19, with a possible D match to TRBD2 (6 bases). Trimming shortened V by 6 bases and J by 1 base, and 15 bases separated the two germline ends. This CDR3 has 15 residues. Germline-derived CDR1 and CDR2 are LNHDA and SQIVND (reference sequence).

This clonotype occurred a few times. The rearrangement links TRBV20-1 to TRBJ2-5; 10 bases are shared with TRBD1. The CDR3 covers 13 residues. From germline, CDR1 is DFQATT and CDR2 SNEGSKA (reference sequence). V lost 7 bases, J lost 2 bases, and 4 bases stayed unmatched. This CDR3 reads CSGRQGAQETQYF. Here the CDR3 DNA reads TGCAGTGGGAGACAGGGGGCTCAAGAGACCCAGTACTTC.

This clonotype was detected a few times. This rearrangement joins TRBV2 to TRBJ2-3, with D perhaps TRBD1 (5 bases). Deletions cut 8 bases from V and 4 bases from J, with 10 bases between. Per the germline V gene, CDR1 is SNHLY and CDR2 is FYNNEI. This CDR3 comprises 12 residues. CDR3 protein: CASRRDSDTQYF. CDR3 sequence (DNA): TGTGCCAGCCGCAGGGATTCAGATACGCAGTATTTT.

This clonotype was picked up many times. The rearrangement links TRBV27 to TRBJ2-3, with unresolved D. V lost 6 bases and J lost 2, with 15 bases in between. From germline, CDR1 is MNHEY and CDR2 SMNVEV (reference sequence). The CDR3 length is 15 residues. As DNA, the CDR3 is TGTGCCAGCAGGACCACTTCATTTCACACAGATACGCAGTATTTT. Protein: CASRTTSFHTDTQYF.

This clonotype was recorded at least ten times. This sequence joins TRBV4-2 and TRBJ2-4; 9 bases are shared with TRBD2. V lost 3 bases to trimming and J lost 5 bases; unmatched junction nucleotides: 5. Germline V gene sequence: CDR1 LGHNA, CDR2 YNFKEQ. The CDR3 length is 15 residues. The CDR3 region is CASSHTGLAENIQYF. CDR3 sequence (DNA): TGTGCCAGCAGCCACACGGGACTAGCAGAAAACATTCAGTACTTC.

This clonotype was detected only a few times. This chain joins TRBV5-6 and TRBJ2-2, with 13 bases fitting TRBD2. CDR3 length equals 19 residues. Germline-derived CDR1 and CDR2 are SGHDT and YYEEEE. The J segment lost 3 bases and the V segment lost 3 bases, leaving 11 bases of the junction unmatched. Here the CDR3 reads CASSSGLAGNLYYTGELFF. DNA of the CDR3: TGTGCCAGCAGCTCGGGACTAGCGGGGAACCTCTATTACACCGGGGAGCTGTTTTTT.

CDR3 sequence reads: CASSPEAGARVYGYTF. DNA for the CDR3: TGTGCCAGCAGCCCCGAGGCGGGGGCGCGGGTCTATGGCTACACCTTC. The gene calls are TRBV7-2 and TRBJ1-2, with TRBD1 as a possible D gene (6 bases). V was clipped by 5 bases and J by 4 bases, with 20 bases between them. This CDR3 has 16 residues. Germline V gene lookup returns CDR1 SGHTA and CDR2 FQGNSA.

This rearrangement joins TRBV20-1 to TRBJ2-5; 9 bases are shared with TRBD2. The CDR3 has 17 amino acids. V shed 6 bases and J 1 base; nucleotides not matched to a gene: 15. Germline V CDR1 and CDR2: DFQATT, SNEGSKA (reference sequence). CDR3: CSATPFSGGGSQETQYF. Written as DNA, the CDR3 is TGCAGTGCCACTCCCTTTAGCGGGGGAGGATCCCAAGAGACCCAGTACTTC.

This clonotype was seen more than once but under ten times. This chain connects TRBV4-1 to TRBJ2-5; no clear D gene. The CDR3 sequence is 15 residues long. Trimming stripped 0 bases from V and 3 bases from J, with 11 bases between. Per the germline V gene, CDR1 is MGHRA and CDR2 is YSYEKL. CDR3 DNA sequence: TGCGCCAGCAGCCAAGACGGAGAGGCAGAAGAGACCCAGTACTTC. Translating gives CASSQDGEAEETQYF.

This clonotype was counted between two and nine times. The chain recombines TRBV11-1 with TRBJ2-3, with D maybe TRBD2 (6 bases). The V end lost 5 bases, the J end lost 6 bases, and 12 bases lay between the germline ends. This CDR3 has 13 residues. Germline V gene lookup returns CDR1 SGHAT and CDR2 FQDESV (reference sequence). CDR3 in amino acids: CASSPTSFDTQYF. The CDR3 DNA follows: TGTGCCAGCAGCCCGACTAGTTTCGATACGCAGTATTTT.

This chain joins TRBV6-5 and TRBJ1-2; D perhaps matches TRBD1 (6 bases). The CDR3 runs 13 residues. Germline values: CDR1 MNHEY, CDR2 SVGAGI. Trimming pared 6 bases from V and 5 bases from J, leaving 13 bases between. The CDR3 DNA follows: TGTGCCAGCAGAACACAGGGAGGGTATGGCTACACCTTC. Translated, it gives CASRTQGGYGYTF.

The chain joins TRBV5-1 to TRBJ2-5, with TRBD1 identical over 9 bases. The CDR3 extends over 14 amino acids. Per germline, CDR1 SGHRS and CDR2 YFSETQ. V shed 4 bases and J 3 bases; nucleotides not matched to a gene: 4. CDR3 DNA: TGCGCCAGCAGCCATACAGGGGGCAAAGAGACCCAGTACTTC. Translating gives CASSHTGGKETQYF. Looking up the rest from reference TRBV5-1 and TRBJ2-5 gives the full variable domain: KAGVTQTPRYLIKTRGQQVTLSCSPISGHRSVSWYQQTPGQGLQFLFEYFSETQRNKGNFPGRFSGRQFSNSRSEMNVSTLELGDSALYLCASSHTGGKETQYFGPGTRLLVL.

J is TRBJ2-1 and V is TRBV12-3 or TRBV12-4, with D perhaps matching TRBD1 or TRBD2 (6 bases each). The V and J ends lost 5 bases and 5 bases respectively, with 13 bases between them. The CDR3 consists of 14 residues. This chain's CDR3 is CASSEEGGNNEQFF. The CDR3 DNA reads as TGTGCCAGCAGTGAAGAGGGGGGTAACAATGAGCAGTTCTTC.

V and J are TRBV5-1 and TRBJ2-5; D is undetermined. The ends were cut back, 4 bases at V and 0 bases at J, with 10 bases in the middle. The CDR3 is 14 amino acids. The germline V gene encodes CDR1 SGHRS and CDR2 YFSETQ. This CDR3 reads CASSRDANQETQYF. For the CDR3, the DNA is TGCGCCAGCAGCCGTGATGCGAACCAAGAGACCCAGTACTTC. Complete variable domain (other parts from reference TRBV5-1 and TRBJ2-5): KAGVTQTPRYLIKTRGQQVTLSCSPISGHRSVSWYQQTPGQGLQFLFEYFSETQRNKGNFPGRFSGRQFSNSRSEMNVSTLELGDSALYLCASSRDANQETQYFGPGTRLLVL.

This clonotype was detected a few times. The CDR3 region is CASRPAFGTDTQYF. The CDR3 nucleotides read TGTGCCAGCCGCCCGGCATTCGGCACAGATACGCAGTATTTT. The chain carries TRBV7-2 and TRBJ2-3, with D hard to call. The CDR3 spans 14 residues. From germline, CDR1 is SGHTA and CDR2 FQGNSA. V lost 8 bases and J 1 base, leaving 13 bases between the germline ends.

This clonotype was observed a few times. The V gene is TRBV12-3 or TRBV12-4, the J gene TRBJ2-3; D is ambiguous. The CDR3 consists of 15 residues. Trimming pared 5 bases from V and 0 bases from J, leaving 12 bases between. The CDR3 is CASSPSTHSTDTQYF. CDR3 DNA: TGTGCCAGCAGTCCCTCGACACACAGCACAGATACGCAGTATTTT.